The clone carrying this T cell receptor beta chain occurred a few times. The data stem from a study of blood T cell repertoires in COVID-19. Across the study: Collection of acute and convalescent COVID-19 samples took place in the United States, Italy and Spain. The analysed material was cDNA or gDNA that came from T cells, B-cell-depleted T cells, or PBMCs.

Germline assignment: CDR1 GTSNPN and CDR2 SVGIG (reference sequence). The CDR3 runs to 11 residues. V lost 4 bases, J lost 6 bases, and 9 bases lay in between. How the authors handled the data: Estimates of nucleated cell counts were drawn from the amplification of reference gene primers. Some clones are missing from TCRdb's copy, which holds only in-frame ones; the method was immunoSEQ multiplex PCR. V and J calls and clone size are copied from that table; D and trimming were computed from the DNA. The sample consists of approximately 70,000 clones, about nine tenths of them appearing once. The rearrangement uses TRBV30 and TRBJ1-2; D might be TRBD1 (5 bases). The sample comprised peripheral blood. The receptor's source is a man in his 70s with active or convalescent COVID-19. Written as DNA, the CDR3 is TGTGCCTGGACAGGGTTGGATGGCTACACCTTC. Protein: CAWTGLDGYTF.